One and the same sample provided the 8 T cell receptor beta chains below, sequenced in a study of control samples from healthy donors and cancer patients. Sequenced by immunoSEQ multiplex PCR; TCRdb stores in-frame clones only, minus some. This sample carries fewer than 500,000 clones, 90% of them seen once, and the ten largest clones take 6% to 7%. The sequencing input was PBMCs. The receptors come from a man aged 35-49 years with head and neck cancer.

This clone appeared a single time. J is TRBJ2-2 and V is TRBV10-2; D is uncertain. CDR1 and CDR2 from the germline V gene are WSHSY and SAAADI. The CDR3 extends over 11 amino acids. The V end was cut by 10 bases, the J end by 8 bases, with 11 bases between. CDR3: CATFSVGELFF. As DNA, the CDR3 is TGCGCCACCTTCTCGGTTGGGGAGCTGTTTTTT.

The V gene is TRBV5-6, the J gene TRBJ1-1; D is ambiguous. The V gene's germline CDR1 is SGHDT and CDR2 YYEEEE. Trimming took off 0 bases at V and 2 bases at J, with 8 bases between the two ends. The CDR3 has 14 residues. CDR3: CASSLGQVNTEAFF. CDR3 sequence (DNA): TGTGCCAGCAGCTTGGGGCAGGTCAACACTGAAGCTTTCTTT.

Comments on this clone: This specimen includes other DNA sequences encoding the same CDR3. V is TRBV13 and J is TRBJ1-5; D is ambiguous. This CDR3 is built from 17 residues. Trimming pared 9 bases from V and 0 bases from J, leaving 21 bases between. Germline V gene lookup returns CDR1 PRHDT and CDR2 FYEKMQ (reference sequence). The CDR3 spells CASSLNRAPGSNQPQHF. The CDR3 DNA sequence: TGTGCCAGTAGCCTAAACCGGGCCCCAGGTAGCAATCAGCCCCAGCATTTT.

As DNA, the CDR3 is TGTGCCAGCAGTGCCCGGACTACGAGGGGTGAAAAACTGTTTTTT. Protein product: CASSARTTRGEKLFF. V usage is TRBV25-1 and J usage is TRBJ1-4; a weak D match, TRBD1 (5 bases). This CDR3 contains 15 residues. The germline CDR1 and CDR2 sequences are MGHDK and SYGVNS. Trimming removed 4 bases from V and 7 bases from J, with 16 bases in between. Based on the CDR3 plus reference TRBV25-1 and TRBJ1-4, the full variable domain is EADIYQTPRYLVIGTGKKITLECSQTMGHDKMYWYQQDPGMELHLIHYSYGVNSTEKGDLSSESTVSRIRTEHFPLTLESARPSHTSQYLCASSARTTRGEKLFFGSGTQLSVL.

The V call is TRBV28, the J call TRBJ2-7; 7 nucleotides align to TRBD1. This CDR3 contains 15 residues. Germline CDR1 MDHEN, CDR2 SYDVKM. The V and J ends lost 7 bases and 5 bases, in that order; junction bases with no gene match: 14. CDR3 bases: TGTGCCAGCAACCCACCTACAGGGGTGGGGAACGAGCAGTACTTC. Translation: CASNPPTGVGNEQYF.

The rearrangement uses TRBV28 and TRBJ2-7, with 9 nucleotides matching TRBD1. Germline-derived CDR1 and CDR2 are MDHEN and SYDVKM. This CDR3 spans 16 amino acids. V trimming: 5 bases; J trimming: 4 bases; junction bases outside the gene matches: 12. This CDR3 is CASSPNRGRKSYEQYF. The CDR3 nucleotides are TGTGCCAGCAGTCCCAACAGGGGGCGGAAGTCGTACGAGCAGTACTTC.

This chain links TRBV19 with TRBJ1-2; 8 bases align to TRBD1. The ends lost 5 bases at V and 5 bases at J; junction bases unmatched: 7. The CDR3 loop spans 14 amino acids. Germline CDR1 is LNHDA and CDR2 is SQIVND (reference sequence). CDR3 DNA: TGTGCCAGTAGTCACGAGGGACAGGTATATGGCTACACCTTC. It encodes CASSHEGQVYGYTF.

In regard to this clone: Germline is not matched at one junction end, which may reflect a read error. The V gene is TRBV28, the J gene TRBJ1-4; 8 bases line up with TRBD1. CDR3 length equals 16 residues. Germline CDR1 reads MDHEN; CDR2 reads SYDVKM. CDR3 residues: CANSLSGQGMREKLFF. CDR3 DNA sequence: TGTGCCAACAGTTTATCTGGACAGGGAATGAGAGAAAAACTGTTTTTT.